This TCR beta chain derives from a study of blood T cells in healthy people across ages. Study-level findings and limits: Strong correlation was found linking TCR beta diversity to naive T cell percentage. As age increased, TCR beta diversity per million T cells fell in a roughly linear fashion.

The sample holds a few counts of this clonotype. Its antigen remains unknown. The CDR3 length is 14 residues. Germline-derived CDR1 and CDR2 are GTSNPN and SVGIG (reference sequence). Through a sample-barcoded 5' primer and a J-beta primer mix, a second PCR was run for roughly 7 to 11 cycles. TCRdb passed the 5' RACE reads through MiXCR, listing each CDR3 protein once. Of about 780,000 distinct CDR3 sequences listed, more than 25% are singletons. The same specimen was also included in a second study, on T cells of mothers and their children. That paper states: It was related mother-child pairs that showed slightly higher overlap than unrelated pairs, without reaching significance.

The source of this sequence is a boy under 18 in good health. The source material was blood. The chain carries TRBV30 and TRBJ2-5; 7 nucleotides agree with TRBD1. TRBJ2-7 matches the DNA end more closely, so the J call is doubtful. CDR3 region: CAWSAGTDRYEQYF. The CDR3 coding sequence is TGTGCCTGGAGTGCCGGGACAGATCGCTACGAGCAGTACTTC.